These 17 T cell receptor beta chains were sequenced from one sample in a study of blood T cell repertoires in COVID-19. Some clones are missing from TCRdb's copy, which holds only in-frame ones; the method was immunoSEQ multiplex PCR. The table has about 190,000 clones, 80% to 85% seen once. Sequencing input: PBMCs or T cells enriched from blood (not recorded which). These receptors were taken from a woman in her twenties or thirties who had been exposed to COVID-19.

This clone was seen a single time. V is TRBV25-1 and J is TRBJ1-6; tentatively, D is TRBD1 (6 bases). The CDR3 is 15 amino acids. Looked up from germline, CDR1 is MGHDK and CDR2 is SYGVNS. V shed 5 bases and J shed 7 bases, with 15 bases lying between them. The CDR3 spells CASSPGQRKNSPLHF. The CDR3 nucleotides are TGTGCCAGCAGTCCCGGACAGAGGAAAAATTCACCCCTCCACTTT.

The genes are TRBV10-2 and TRBJ1-5, with TRBD1 matching over 8 bases. Per germline, CDR1 WSHSY and CDR2 SAAADI. Germline trimming cut 7 bases from V and 1 base from J; bases unmatched to any gene: 3. The CDR3 runs 14 residues. Here the CDR3 DNA reads TGCGCCAGCACGGACAGGGCAAGCAATCAGCCCCAGCATTTT. This gives the protein CASTDRASNQPQHF.

The rearrangement links TRBV4-3 to TRBJ2-1; 7 bases line up with TRBD2. The germline V gene encodes CDR1 LGHNA and CDR2 YSLEER. The J segment lost 7 bases and the V segment lost 0 bases, leaving 9 bases of the junction unmatched. The CDR3 runs 16 residues. CDR3 region: CASSQDSYKGGNEQFF. CDR3 DNA sequence: TGCGCCAGCAGCCAAGACTCGTATAAGGGAGGGAATGAGCAGTTCTTC.

V gene TRBV6-1 combines with J gene TRBJ2-1; possible D gene TRBD2, 6 bases. Trimming took 2 bases from V and 5 from J, leaving 16 bases between them. Looked up from germline, CDR1 is MNHNS and CDR2 is SASEGT. This CDR3 spans 16 amino acids. The CDR3 spells CASSEWGDLDNNEQFF. The CDR3 DNA sequence: TGTGCCAGCAGTGAATGGGGGGATCTCGACAACAATGAGCAGTTCTTC.

The chain employs TRBV13 and TRBJ1-4, with TRBD1 identical over 7 bases. Trimming at V came to 5 bases and at J to 8 bases, leaving 11 bases not matched to a gene. The CDR3 sequence is 15 residues long. Germline V lookup: CDR1 PRHDT, CDR2 FYEKMQ (reference sequence). The CDR3 region has the DNA TGTGCCAGCAGCGCCCAGACAGGGTGGGAGGAAAAACTGTTTTTT. Its translation is CASSAQTGWEEKLFF.

The V gene is TRBV19, the J gene TRBJ1-4; D gene unclear. CDR3 length equals 11 residues. Trimming stripped 4 bases from V and 8 bases from J, with 5 bases between. Germline V gene sequence: CDR1 LNHDA, CDR2 SQIVND (reference sequence). CDR3 in DNA: TGTGCCAGTAGTAACATGGAAAAACTGTTTTTT. Translating gives CASSNMEKLFF.

For this clone: This sequence may be a read error, since a much larger clone differs from it by one base. This chain uses TRBV4-1 with TRBJ1-1; TRBD1 matches 7 bases. This CDR3 spans 15 amino acids. Germline assignment: CDR1 MGHRA and CDR2 YSYEKL. V lost 4 bases, J lost 2 bases, and 7 bases stayed unmatched. The CDR3 DNA sequence: TGCGCCAGCAGCCTGGCCGGGACAGCTAACACTGAAGCTTTCTTT. Protein: CASSLAGTANTEAFF.

CDR3 in DNA: TGCGCCAGCAGCTTGGCCTTGGGACAGGAGGGTGAAAAACTGTTTTTT. Protein product: CASSLALGQEGEKLFF. This chain uses TRBV5-1 with TRBJ1-4; 8 bases match TRBD1. CDR3 size: 16 residues. V was pared by 0 bases and J by 7 bases, with 8 bases of the junction left unmatched. CDR1 is SGHRS, CDR2 YFSETQ, per germline. The whole variable domain, remainder taken from reference TRBV5-1 and TRBJ1-4, is KAGVTQTPRYLIKTRGQQVTLSCSPISGHRSVSWYQQTPGQGLQFLFEYFSETQRNKGNFPGRFSGRQFSNSRSEMNVSTLELGDSALYLCASSLALGQEGEKLFFGSGTQLSVL.

The chain has TRBV27 and TRBJ2-5; D perhaps matches TRBD2 (5 bases). Germline loops: CDR1 MNHEY, CDR2 SMNVEV (reference sequence). The CDR3 has 15 amino acids. The V and J ends lost 3 bases and 5 bases respectively, with 16 bases between them. CDR3 in DNA: TGTGCCAGCAGTTTGGCCCCGCGGGTGGGGGAGACCCAGTACTTC. It yields the protein CASSLAPRVGETQYF.

This rearrangement joins TRBV20-1 to TRBJ1-2, with 7 bases aligning to TRBD1. CDR1 is DFQATT, CDR2 SNEGSKA, per germline (reference sequence). V lost 4 bases, J lost 8 bases, and 4 bases stayed unmatched. The CDR3 spans 11 residues. CDR3 residues: CSATQGQGYTF. The CDR3 nucleotides read TGCAGTGCTACACAGGGACAGGGCTACACCTTC.

The V and J genes are TRBV19 and TRBJ1-6; no firm D call. Looked up from germline, CDR1 is LNHDA and CDR2 is SQIVND (reference sequence). This CDR3 spans 13 amino acids. Trimming cost V 8 bases and J 5 bases, with 10 bases left between them. The CDR3 sequence: CASGYRDNSPLHF. The CDR3 DNA follows: TGTGCCAGTGGATACAGAGATAATTCACCCCTCCACTTT.

The CDR3 DNA reads as TGTGCCACCAGCAGAGTGGCCGTGGCCCAGCCCCAGCATTTT. Residues: CATSRVAVAQPQHF. The chain links TRBV15 to TRBJ1-5; no definite D call. CDR3 length: 14 amino acids. Germline lookup yields CDR1 LNHNV and CDR2 YYDKDF (reference sequence). Trimming took 1 base from V and 7 from J, leaving 11 bases between them.

The chain employs TRBV7-9 and TRBJ2-1; 11 bases match TRBD1. Germline V lookup: CDR1 SEHNR, CDR2 FQNEAQ (reference sequence). The CDR3 runs to 15 residues. J was trimmed by 5 bases and V by 3 bases; bases with no gene match: 3. CDR3 sequence (DNA): TGTGCCAGCAGCTTGGGGACAGGGGGTAACAATGAGCAGTTCTTC. The encoded protein is CASSLGTGGNNEQFF.

V gene TRBV3-1 (or the pseudogene TRBV3-2) combines with J gene TRBJ1-2, with D possibly being TRBD1 (6 bases). The CDR3 has 15 residues. CDR1 is LGHDT and CDR2 is YNNKEL in the germline V gene (reference sequence). V lost 1 base, J lost 0 bases, and 9 bases lay in between. The CDR3 loop is CASSQGGHSNYGYTF. In DNA, the CDR3 is TGTGCCAGCAGCCAAGGGGGGCACTCTAACTATGGCTACACCTTC.

The DNA for the CDR3 is TGTGCCAGCAGCCCGGGACAGGTTAGCACAGATACGCAGTATTTT. Residues: CASSPGQVSTDTQYF. The rearrangement uses TRBV11-2 and TRBJ2-3; 8 bases map to TRBD1. The ends lost 5 bases at V and 0 bases at J; junction bases unmatched: 4. This CDR3 comprises 15 residues. Germline CDR1 reads SGHAT; CDR2 reads FQNNGV.

This chain uses TRBV9 with TRBJ1-6; D unresolved. V was shortened by 5 bases and J by 0 bases, with 6 bases between the two germline ends. CDR1 SGDLS and CDR2 YYNGEE come from the germline V gene. The CDR3 spans 14 residues. In DNA form, the CDR3 reads TGTGCCAGCAGAGGGAGCTCCTATAATTCACCCCTCCACTTT. As protein: CASRGSSYNSPLHF. Drawing the rest from reference TRBV9 and TRBJ1-6, the complete variable domain is DSGVTQTPKHLITATGQRVTLRCSPRSGDLSVYWYQQSLDQGLQFLIQYYNGEERAKGNILERFSAQQFPDLHSELNLSSLELGDSALYFCASRGSSYNSPLHFGNGTRLTVT.

This chain connects TRBV5-1 to TRBJ2-1; 8 bases line up with TRBD2. The CDR3 runs to 16 residues. V shed 8 bases, J shed 2 bases, and the junction held 12 bases outside the gene matches. Looked up from germline, CDR1 is SGHRS and CDR2 is YFSETQ. The CDR3 nucleotides are TGCGCCAGTATTTACACGGGGGGGCTAACCTACAATGAGCAGTTCTTC. Its translation is CASIYTGGLTYNEQFF.